A few counts support the clone carrying this T cell receptor beta chain. TCRdb analysed the 5' RACE reads with MiXCR anew, one entry per CDR3 protein. Among nearly 95,000 distinct CDR3 sequences, approximately 17% were seen once, and the ten largest hold 5.1%. This entry is derived from a study of early T cells in non-severe SARS-CoV-2 infection. The germline V gene encodes CDR1 KGHSY and CDR2 FQNENV. The germline V and J ends were trimmed by 4 bases and 3 bases, with 9 bases remaining between them. The CDR3 totals 13 residues. The sample here was whole blood, taken at baseline. The source of this sequence is an adult who was a healthcare worker with PCR-confirmed SARS-CoV-2 infection or an uninfected control (not recorded which). The V gene is TRBV16, the J gene TRBJ1-1; D not certain. In DNA, the CDR3 is TGTGCCAGCAGCCCCAGGCAGCACACTGAAGCTTTCTTT. Translated: CASSPRQHTEAFF.